This TCR beta chain stems from a study of T cells after yellow fever vaccination. Each CDR3 protein is one row after TCRdb ran MiXCR on the 5' RACE reads. The profile shows about 630,000 distinct CDR3 sequences, 9% to 15% of them singletons. The V end was cut by 1 base, the J end by 5 bases, with 12 bases between. This CDR3 is 14 amino acids long. CDR1 and CDR2 (germline): SGHRS, YFSETQ. This sequence was found in a man younger than 45 who received the YFV17D yellow fever vaccine. This specimen consisted of PBMCs, obtained on the day of the yellow fever booster vaccination. The chain is built from TRBV5-1 and TRBJ2-5; tentative D call: TRBD1 (5 bases). The CDR3 spells CASSLHSQGETQYF. The CDR3 DNA follows: TGCGCCAGCAGCTTGCACAGCCAGGGTGAGACCCAGTACTTC. Full variable domain (remainder filled in from reference TRBV5-1 and TRBJ2-5): KAGVTQTPRYLIKTRGQQVTLSCSPISGHRSVSWYQQTPGQGLQFLFEYFSETQRNKGNFPGRFSGRQFSNSRSEMNVSTLELGDSALYLCASSLHSQGETQYFGPGTRLLVL.